The 15 T cell receptor beta chains in this list originate from one sample, sequenced in a study of T cells after yellow fever vaccination. TCRdb re-called the 5' RACE reads through MiXCR, storing one row per CDR3 protein. Among about 250,000 distinct CDR3 sequences, about 3.7% were seen once, and the ten largest hold around 19%. The starting material was PBMCs, obtained 15 days after the yellow fever booster vaccination. These receptors came from a young man who received the YFV17D yellow fever vaccine.

This clonotype was detected many times. This rearrangement joins TRBV12-3 or TRBV12-4 to TRBJ2-1; D remains unclear. The CDR3 is 14 residues long. Trimming took off 4 bases at V and 5 bases at J, with 12 bases between the two ends. The CDR3 DNA is TGTGCCAGCAGTTCATGGAACAGTGACAATGAGCAGTTCTTC. It is translated as CASSSWNSDNEQFF.

This clonotype was observed at least ten times. V and J are TRBV5-1 and TRBJ2-1; D is tentatively TRBD1 or TRBD2 (6 bases each). The length of the CDR3 is 17 residues. Between the trimmed V and J ends, which lost 4 bases and 8 bases, there was a span of 25 bases. Germline-derived CDR1 and CDR2 are SGHRS and YFSETQ. The chain's CDR3 is CASSPLEGQGPLDEQFF. The CDR3 region has the DNA TGCGCCAGCAGCCCTTTGGAGGGGCAGGGGCCTTTGGATGAGCAGTTCTTC.

CDR3 amino acids: CASSIQGTGGNEQFF. The CDR3 nucleotides are TGTGCCAGTAGTATACAGGGGACAGGGGGCAATGAGCAGTTCTTC. The chain links TRBV19 to TRBJ2-1; 11 bases map to TRBD1. There are 15 residues in the CDR3. V dropped 2 bases and J dropped 6; count of bases not matched to a gene: 3. Germline lookup yields CDR1 LNHDA and CDR2 SQIVND (reference sequence).

In its sample, this clonotype was seen many times. The chain combines TRBV5-1 with TRBJ2-3; perhaps D is TRBD1 or TRBD2 (5 bases each). The length of the CDR3 is 14 residues. V lost 4 bases to trimming and J lost 6 bases, with 15 bases between them. Germline V gives CDR1 SGHRS, CDR2 YFSETQ. CDR3 protein: CASSLDAEGDTQYF. The CDR3 DNA is TGCGCCAGCAGCCTAGACGCCGAGGGGGATACGCAGTATTTT. Full variable domain (missing parts from reference TRBV5-1 and TRBJ2-3): KAGVTQTPRYLIKTRGQQVTLSCSPISGHRSVSWYQQTPGQGLQFLFEYFSETQRNKGNFPGRFSGRQFSNSRSEMNVSTLELGDSALYLCASSLDAEGDTQYFGPGTRLTVL.

This clonotype has only a few counts. The J gene is TRBJ2-2, the V gene TRBV12-3 or TRBV12-4, with 12 bases that match TRBD2. The trim removed 5 bases at V and 2 bases at J, leaving 6 bases unmatched. The CDR3 length is 17 residues. The CDR3 DNA reads as TGTGCCAGCAGTGTGACTAGCGGGGGATTTAACACCGGGGAGCTGTTTTTT. It yields the protein CASSVTSGGFNTGELFF.

V and J are TRBV19 and TRBJ1-2; D unclear. CDR1 LNHDA and CDR2 SQIVND come from the germline V gene (reference sequence). The CDR3 has 13 residues. Trimming left V 5 bases short and J 6 bases short, with 13 bases between. CDR3 loop: CASSPDLRDGYTF. For the CDR3, the DNA is TGTGCCAGTAGTCCGGACCTGAGGGATGGCTACACCTTC. Using reference TRBV19 and TRBJ1-2 for the parts outside the CDR3, the full variable domain is DGGITQSPKYLFRKEGQNVTLSCEQNLNHDAMYWYRQDPGQGLRLIYYSQIVNDFQKGDIAEGYSVSREKKESFPLTVTSAQKNPTAFYLCASSPDLRDGYTFGSGTRLTVV.

This clonotype was seen many times. This chain joins TRBV27 and TRBJ2-2; 9 positions agree with TRBD1. This CDR3 spans 16 amino acids. Trimming took 7 bases from V and 7 from J; bases not matched to a gene: 13. CDR1 is MNHEY and CDR2 is SMNVEV in the germline V gene (reference sequence). The CDR3 nucleotides read TGTGCCAGCACCTCATCAGGGACAGGGCCAAACGGGGAGCTGTTTTTT. As protein: CASTSSGTGPNGELFF.

This clonotype was seen ten or more times. As DNA, the CDR3 is TGTGCCAGCAGCGCCCAGGGGGCTAGCGCAGATACGCAGTATTTT. Residues: CASSAQGASADTQYF. This rearrangement joins TRBV7-8 to TRBJ2-3, with TRBD1 matching 8 bases. The junction had 8 bases not matched to a gene; V was cut back by 5 bases and J by 4 bases. This CDR3 is built from 15 residues. The V gene's germline CDR1 is SGHVS and CDR2 FQNEAQ. Based on the CDR3 plus reference TRBV7-8 and TRBJ2-3, the full variable domain is GAGVSQSPRYKVAKRGQDVALRCDPISGHVSLFWYQQALGQGPEFLTYFQNEAQLDKSGLPSDRFFAERPEGSVSTLKIQRTQQEDSAVYLCASSAQGASADTQYFGPGTRLTVL.

The sample holds many counts of this clonotype. The rearrangement links TRBV5-1 to TRBJ2-3; TRBD2 agrees at 7 bases. J was trimmed by 7 bases and V by 2 bases; bases with no gene match: 16. CDR3 size: 17 residues. Germline values: CDR1 SGHRS, CDR2 YFSETQ. The CDR3 DNA is TGCGCCAGCAGCTTCTACAGCGGGGCCTCCCTGAGGAATACGCAGTATTTT. Protein sequence: CASSFYSGASLRNTQYF.

Ten or more counts support this clonotype. The rearrangement joins TRBV12-3 or TRBV12-4 to TRBJ2-2; D remains ambiguous. The CDR3 has 12 amino acids. V was shortened by 6 bases and J by 3 bases, with 5 bases between the two germline ends. CDR3 DNA: TGTGCCAGCAGCCGATACACCGGGGAGCTGTTTTTT. Its protein is CASSRYTGELFF.

Ten or more counts support this clonotype. The CDR3 region has the DNA TGTGCCAGCAGCTTCGAGGGGGCCGGGCCCAGGTACAATGAGCAGTTCTTC. This encodes CASSFEGAGPRYNEQFF. The gene calls are TRBV7-9 and TRBJ2-1; 7 bases align to TRBD1. Germline values: CDR1 SEHNR, CDR2 FQNEAQ (reference sequence). Trimming took 3 bases from V and 4 from J; bases not matched to a gene: 12. The CDR3 totals 17 residues.

This clonotype has a count of ten or more. This chain links TRBV7-9 with TRBJ1-2; D is unclear. Germline assignment: CDR1 SEHNR and CDR2 FQNEAQ (reference sequence). The CDR3 has 15 amino acids. Trimming removed 3 bases at V and 2 bases at J, with 13 bases between. CDR3 sequence reads: CASSFADTENYGYTF. CDR3 nucleotides: TGTGCCAGCAGCTTTGCCGACACAGAGAACTATGGCTACACCTTC.

This clonotype was seen ten or more times. The chain carries TRBV5-1 and TRBJ2-1, with a tentative D call TRBD2 (5 bases). Germline CDR1 is SGHRS and CDR2 is YFSETQ. The CDR3 is 14 amino acids. With 2 bases removed from V and 6 bases from J, the gap between germline ends came to 12 bases. The CDR3 here is CASSFEGSFNEQFF. CDR3 nucleotides: TGCGCCAGCAGCTTCGAGGGCTCTTTCAATGAGCAGTTCTTC.

This clonotype was detected many times. J is TRBJ1-1 and V is TRBV11-2; D possibly corresponds to TRBD1 (6 bases). Between the trimmed V and J ends, which lost 7 bases and 11 bases, there was a span of 20 bases. This CDR3 comprises 13 residues. Germline CDR1 is SGHAT and CDR2 is FQNNGV. For the CDR3, the DNA is TGTGCCAGCACCCGCGGACAGCGAGAAAAGGCTTTCTTT. The encoded protein is CASTRGQREKAFF.

This clonotype was seen at least ten times. This chain connects TRBV12-3 or TRBV12-4 to TRBJ2-5; D is tentatively TRBD1 or TRBD2 (6 bases each). V lost 3 bases and J 7 bases, leaving 15 bases between the germline ends. The CDR3 has 14 residues. The CDR3 loop is CASSLGGRGTTQYF. The DNA for the CDR3 is TGTGCCAGCAGTTTGGGGGGTAGGGGGACGACCCAGTACTTC.